The entry below describes one T cell receptor (beta chain). How the authors handled the data: For nucleated cells, counts were estimated from reference gene primer amplification. The table came from immunoSEQ multiplex PCR; TCRdb's copy has only in-frame clones and leaves some out. V, J and clone size are taken as reported in that table, and D and trimming were inferred from the DNA itself. The sample consists of about 130,000 clones, about 79% of them appearing once. All enrollees were about 18 to 89 years old and from about 24 US areas. Donors in Cohort 3 counted as recovered after two negative PCRs, clearance, or symptom resolution. The sample originates from a study of blood T cell repertoires in COVID-19. Study-level background: Samples taken during acute and convalescent COVID-19 were collected in the United States, Italy and Spain.

The specimen sequenced was PBMCs or T cells enriched from blood (not recorded which). The TCR comes from a man aged 45 to 65 who had recovered from COVID-19.

CDR3 amino acids: CASNGQGNTEAFF. CDR3 nucleotides: TGTGCCAGCAATGGACAGGGAAACACTGAAGCTTTCTTT. The V call is TRBV6-5, the J call TRBJ1-1; TRBD1 aligns across 8 bases. Germline CDR1 MNHEY, CDR2 SVGAGI. The length of the CDR3 is 13 residues. V dropped 7 bases and J dropped 2; count of bases not matched to a gene: 3.